This TCR beta chain was profiled in a study of PD-L1 blockade in urothelial cancer. Study-wide context: At 3 weeks (second dose) and 6 weeks after starting treatment, blood was analyzed. There were a median of approximately 130,000 T cells in blood samples.

In this sample, this clone turned up a few times. The ends lost 5 bases at V and 2 bases at J; junction bases unmatched: 9. In germline, CDR1 is MNHNS, CDR2 SASEGT. The CDR3 has 15 amino acids. Time point indicated: peripheral blood 6 weeks after treatment start. The method was immunoSEQ multiplex PCR; TCRdb's version includes in-frame clones alone and lacks a portion of them. This sample has around 93,000 clones, with less than 90% found just once. The receptor's source is a man aged 65-85 years with urothelial cancer. Sequencing used PBMCs, obtained around atezolizumab (anti-PD-L1) treatment. This rearrangement joins TRBV6-1 to TRBJ2-7; 7 bases agree with TRBD1. The CDR3 spells CASSPLNRGTYEQYF. As DNA, the CDR3 is TGTGCCAGCAGTCCCTTAAACAGGGGAACCTACGAGCAGTACTTC.